The rows below give T cell receptor beta chains drawn from one sample of a study of OX40 agonist ivuxolimab in advanced cancers. Profiled with immunoSEQ multiplex PCR; TCRdb holds only in-frame clones, not every one. The sample consists of around 94,000 clones, approximately 92% of them appearing once. Sequenced here: CD4+ or CD8+ T cells sorted from blood, sampled in a trial of the OX40 agonist ivuxolimab. The receptor set was obtained from an adult with an advanced solid tumor such as melanoma, head and neck, liver or kidney cancer. Both conserved end residues are part of each CDR3. D genes are given only for firm matches. For some rows the clone size is stated as once, few or many, or as a class when expanded; others skip it.

v_gene: TRBV19
d_gene: TRBD1
abundance: .
j_gene: TRBJ1-5
len: 16
CDR3aa: CASSIRDSYSNQPQHF

v_gene: TRBV5-4
d_gene: .
abundance: .
j_gene: TRBJ2-7
len: 13
CDR3aa: CASSHDPSYEQYF

v_gene: TRBV6-5
d_gene: .
abundance: once
j_gene: TRBJ2-2
len: 11
CDR3aa: CASFGTGELFF

v_gene: TRBV4-2
d_gene: TRBD2
abundance: .
j_gene: TRBJ2-3
len: 16
CDR3aa: CASSRISGRSTDTQYF

v_gene: TRBV6-5
d_gene: .
abundance: few
j_gene: TRBJ2-2
len: 12
CDR3aa: CASKKNTGELFF

v_gene: TRBV4-1
d_gene: .
abundance: .
j_gene: TRBJ1-1
len: 12
CDR3aa: CASSQRGTEAFF

v_gene: TRBV6-1
d_gene: .
abundance: .
j_gene: TRBJ2-5
len: 9
CDR3aa: CASSDGQYF

v_gene: TRBV7-7
d_gene: .
abundance: .
j_gene: TRBJ2-1
len: 15
CDR3aa: CASSLLQGPYNEQFF

v_gene: TRBV7-2
d_gene: .
abundance: .
j_gene: TRBJ2-3
len: 14
CDR3aa: CASSPLSGTDTQYF

v_gene: TRBV7-6
d_gene: .
abundance: .
j_gene: TRBJ2-1
len: 12
CDR3aa: CASSPSGLEQFF

v_gene: TRBV6-5
d_gene: .
abundance: .
j_gene: TRBJ1-2
len: 12
CDR3aa: CASSDQGLGYTF

v_gene: TRBV18
d_gene: .
abundance: .
j_gene: TRBJ1-2
len: 15
CDR3aa: CASSPSGGQNYGYTF

v_gene: TRBV2
d_gene: TRBD1
abundance: .
j_gene: TRBJ1-2
len: 17
CDR3aa: CASSDGGQLPLRYGYTF

v_gene: TRBV6-6
d_gene: .
abundance: .
j_gene: TRBJ1-1
len: 14
CDR3aa: CASSYRGVNTEAFF

v_gene: TRBV4-1
d_gene: .
abundance: .
j_gene: TRBJ2-2
len: 15
CDR3aa: CASSPTAGGAGELFF

v_gene: TRBV5-6
d_gene: TRBD1
abundance: .
j_gene: TRBJ2-2
len: 14
CDR3aa: CASSPGTGSGELFF

v_gene: TRBV7-2
d_gene: .
abundance: .
j_gene: TRBJ1-6
len: 15
CDR3aa: CASSFQGTGNSPLHF

v_gene: TRBV5-1
d_gene: .
abundance: .
j_gene: TRBJ1-2
len: 19
CDR3aa: CASSPVRGTGGPSNYGYTF

v_gene: TRBV6-5
d_gene: .
abundance: .
j_gene: TRBJ2-7
len: 14
CDR3aa: CASSYVAGFSEQYF

v_gene: TRBV19
d_gene: .
abundance: few
j_gene: TRBJ1-5
len: 16
CDR3aa: CASSISQGGGNQPQHF

v_gene: TRBV4-1
d_gene: TRBD1
abundance: .
j_gene: TRBJ2-7
len: 16
CDR3aa: CASSQDWGQPSYEQYF

v_gene: TRBV29-1
d_gene: TRBD2
abundance: .
j_gene: TRBJ2-3
len: 15
CDR3aa: CSVASSGSWTDTQYF

v_gene: TRBV19
d_gene: .
abundance: .
j_gene: TRBJ1-3
len: 15
CDR3aa: CASRPSGDSGNTIYF

v_gene: TRBV7-6
d_gene: TRBD2
abundance: .
j_gene: TRBJ2-1
len: 14
CDR3aa: CASSRILAGDEQFF

v_gene: TRBV6-5
d_gene: .
abundance: .
j_gene: TRBJ1-6
len: 16
CDR3aa: CASSYQLGSNNSPLHF

v_gene: TRBV11-3
d_gene: TRBD1
abundance: .
j_gene: TRBJ2-7
len: 16
CDR3aa: CASSPRSGTGGDEQYF